This TCR beta chain originates from a study of blood T cell repertoires in COVID-19. Sequenced by immunoSEQ multiplex PCR; TCRdb stores in-frame clones only, minus some. The sample has roughly 180,000 clones; roughly 92% are singletons. Germline V lookup: CDR1 LGHNT, CDR2 FRNRAP. V lost 7 bases and J 2 bases, leaving 12 bases between the germline ends. This CDR3 comprises 14 residues. Source material: peripheral blood. The chain uses TRBV12-5 and TRBJ2-1; the D is unclear. This receptor was taken from a man younger than 45 with COVID-19, enrolled during active disease. CDR3 sequence reads: CASAITTPYNEQFF. In DNA form, the CDR3 reads TGTGCTAGTGCCATAACTACCCCCTACAATGAGCAGTTCTTC.